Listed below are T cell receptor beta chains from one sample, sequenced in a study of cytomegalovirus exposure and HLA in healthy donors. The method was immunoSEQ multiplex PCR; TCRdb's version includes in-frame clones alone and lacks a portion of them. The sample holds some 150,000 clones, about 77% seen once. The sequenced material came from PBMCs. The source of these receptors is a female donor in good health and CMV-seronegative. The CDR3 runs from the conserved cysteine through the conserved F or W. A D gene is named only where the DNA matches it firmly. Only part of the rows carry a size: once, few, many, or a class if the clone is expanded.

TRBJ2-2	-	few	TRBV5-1	CASSVLDTGELFF	TGCGCCAGCAGCGTTTTAGACACCGGGGAGCTGTTTTTT
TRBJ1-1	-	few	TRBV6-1	CASSGGVGNTEAFF	TGTGCCAGCAGTGGGGGGGTTGGGAACACTGAAGCTTTCTTT
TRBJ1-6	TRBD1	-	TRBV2	CASSEQGQRYNSPLHF	TGTGCCAGCAGCGAACAGGGACAGAGATATAATTCACCCCTCCACTTT
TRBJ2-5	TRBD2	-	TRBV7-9	CASSLAPGLGATQYF	TGTGCCAGCAGCTTAGCCCCGGGACTAGGAGCGACCCAGTACTTC
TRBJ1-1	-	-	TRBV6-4	CASSLDSNTEAFF	TGTGCCAGCAGTTTGGACAGTAACACTGAAGCTTTCTTT
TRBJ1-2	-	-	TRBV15	CATSLSGSGYTF	TGTGCCACCAGCTTGTCAGGGTCTGGCTACACCTTC
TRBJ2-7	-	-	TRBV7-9	CASSLGVDGTYEQYF	TGTGCCAGCAGCTTAGGAGTAGACGGGACCTACGAGCAGTACTTC
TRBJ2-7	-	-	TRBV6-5	CASTKGGFPYEQYF	TGTGCCAGCACCAAGGGGGGGTTCCCTTACGAGCAGTACTTC
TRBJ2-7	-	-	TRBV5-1	CASTQDSPAGYEQYF	TGCGCCAGCACACAGGACAGCCCCGCCGGGTACGAGCAGTACTTC
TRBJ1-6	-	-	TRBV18	CASSPRSGADNSPLHF	TGTGCCAGCTCACCACGATCGGGTGCCGATAATTCACCCCTCCACTTT
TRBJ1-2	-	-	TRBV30	CACGRFNYGYTF	TGTGCCTGTGGCCGTTTCAACTATGGCTACACCTTC
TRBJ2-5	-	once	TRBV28	CASSAQQGGEETQYF	TGTGCCAGCAGTGCCCAACAGGGAGGGGAAGAGACCCAGTACTTC
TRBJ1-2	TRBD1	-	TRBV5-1	CASNWGQGQGYTF	TGCGCCAGCAACTGGGGACAGGGTCAAGGCTACACCTTC
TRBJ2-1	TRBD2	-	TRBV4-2	CASSQPGLVDNEQFF	TGTGCCAGCAGCCAACCGGGACTAGTAGACAATGAGCAGTTCTTC
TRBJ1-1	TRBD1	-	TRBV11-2	CASSHAQGKITEAFF	TGTGCCAGCAGCCACGCACAGGGGAAGATCACTGAAGCTTTCTTT
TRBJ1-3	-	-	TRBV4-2	CASSPLEGGNTIYF	TGTGCCAGCAGCCCCCTAGAGGGTGGAAACACCATATATTTT
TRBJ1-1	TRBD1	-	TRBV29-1	CSVEPRGGAGFLSTEAFF	TGCAGCGTTGAACCGAGAGGGGGCGCGGGTTTTCTAAGTACTGAAGCTTTCTTT
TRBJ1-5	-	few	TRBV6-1	CASKVGGNSNQPQHF	TGTGCCAGCAAAGTGGGGGGAAATAGCAATCAGCCCCAGCATTTT
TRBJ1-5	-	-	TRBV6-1	CASSAKIQGPNQPQHF	TGTGCCAGCAGTGCCAAAATTCAGGGGCCCAATCAGCCCCAGCATTTT
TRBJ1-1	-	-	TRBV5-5	CASSPDTEAFF	TGTGCCAGCAGCCCCGACACTGAAGCTTTCTTT
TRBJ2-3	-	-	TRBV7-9	CASSRRQGTSTDTQYF	TGTGCCAGCAGCAGACGGCAGGGGACAAGCACAGATACGCAGTATTTT
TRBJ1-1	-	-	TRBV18	CASSPHERPGTEAFF	TGTGCCAGCTCACCACACGAGAGGCCTGGCACTGAAGCTTTCTTT
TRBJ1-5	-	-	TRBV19	CASNEQGNQPQHF	TGTGCCAGTAACGAGCAGGGAAATCAGCCCCAGCATTTT
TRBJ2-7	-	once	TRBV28	CASSFAGTGVKYTYEQYF	TGTGCCAGCAGTTTCGCCGGGACTGGGGTTAAGTACACCTACGAGCAGTACTTC
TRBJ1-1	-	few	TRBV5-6	CASSLAITPNTEAFF	TGTGCCAGCAGCTTGGCCATAACTCCAAACACTGAAGCTTTCTTT
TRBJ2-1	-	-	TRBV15	CATSRDLKGIRENEQFF	TGTGCCACCAGCAGAGATCTGAAGGGGATAAGAGAAAATGAGCAGTTCTTC
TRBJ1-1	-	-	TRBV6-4	CASSQEFMGSEAFF	TGTGCCAGCAGCCAGGAATTTATGGGGAGTGAAGCTTTCTTT
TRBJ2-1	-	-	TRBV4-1	CASSQGSRPGDEQFF	TGCGCCAGCAGCCAGGGCTCAAGACCAGGGGACGAGCAGTTCTTC
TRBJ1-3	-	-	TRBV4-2	CASSQDFQGSGNTIYF	TGTGCCAGCAGCCAAGATTTCCAGGGTTCGGGCAACACCATATATTTT
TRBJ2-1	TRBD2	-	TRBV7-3	CASSHNIGGYYEQFF	TGTGCCAGCAGCCATAATATCGGGGGGTACTATGAGCAGTTCTTC
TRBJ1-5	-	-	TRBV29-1	CSVARGGNQPQHF	TGCAGCGTTGCCAGGGGCGGCAATCAGCCCCAGCATTTT
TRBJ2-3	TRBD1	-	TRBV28	CASSLLGQGPDTQYF	TGTGCCAGCAGTTTATTGGGACAGGGTCCAGATACGCAGTATTTT
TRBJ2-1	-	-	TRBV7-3	CASSLVGLEQFF	TGTGCCAGCAGCTTAGTAGGACTTGAGCAGTTCTTC
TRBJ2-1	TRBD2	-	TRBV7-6	CASSLALAGGYEQFF	TGTGCCAGCAGCTTAGCACTAGCGGGAGGCTATGAGCAGTTCTTC
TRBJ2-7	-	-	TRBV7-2	CASSLVPVQPDSSYEQYF	TGTGCCAGCAGCTTAGTGCCCGTACAGCCCGACAGCTCCTACGAGCAGTACTTC
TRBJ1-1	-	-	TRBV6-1	CASSSKGFTEAFF	TGTGCCAGCAGTTCCAAGGGGTTCACTGAAGCTTTCTTT
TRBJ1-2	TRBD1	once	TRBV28	CASSHSGTDDYYGYTF	TGTGCCAGCAGCCACTCCGGGACAGATGATTACTATGGCTACACCTTC
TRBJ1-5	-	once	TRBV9	CASAGGGPGSNQPQHF	TGTGCCAGCGCGGGGGGCGGTCCGGGTAGCAATCAGCCCCAGCATTTT
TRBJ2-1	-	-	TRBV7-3	CASSRRWGENPDEQFF	TGTGCCAGCAGCCGCCGGTGGGGGGAGAACCCCGATGAGCAGTTCTTC
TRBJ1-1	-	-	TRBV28	CASSSGSGNTEAFF	TGTGCCAGCAGTTCAGGCTCAGGGAACACTGAAGCTTTCTTT
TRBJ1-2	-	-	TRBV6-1	CASGTANLYGYTF	TGTGCCAGCGGTACAGCCAACCTCTATGGCTACACCTTC
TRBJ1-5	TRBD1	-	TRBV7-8	CASSLAIGTDSLQPQHF	TGTGCCAGCAGCTTAGCGATAGGGACAGACTCGCTACAGCCCCAGCATTTT
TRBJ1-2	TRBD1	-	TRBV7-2	CASSNRDRVYGYTF	TGTGCCAGCAGCAACAGGGACAGGGTTTATGGCTACACCTTC
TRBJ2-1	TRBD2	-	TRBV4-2	CASSQDLSGGEQFF	TGTGCCAGCAGCCAAGATCTCTCGGGGGGTGAGCAGTTCTTC
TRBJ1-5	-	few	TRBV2	CASSVGRASNQPQHF	TGTGCCAGCAGTGTGGGCAGGGCCAGCAATCAGCCCCAGCATTTT
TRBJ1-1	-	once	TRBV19	CASSPRTFFTYTEAFF	TGTGCCAGTAGCCCGAGGACATTTTTTACGTACACTGAAGCTTTCTTT
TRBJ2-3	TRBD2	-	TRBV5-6	CASSFPTSGSGTDTQYF	TGTGCCAGCAGCTTTCCGACTAGCGGGAGTGGGACAGATACGCAGTATTTT
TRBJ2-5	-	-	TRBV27	CASSPRAEYQETQYF	TGTGCCAGCAGTCCGCGAGCGGAGTACCAAGAGACCCAGTACTTC
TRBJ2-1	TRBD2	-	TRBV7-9	CASSSTSGGATSEQFF	TGTGCCAGCAGCTCCACTAGCGGGGGGGCTACGAGTGAGCAGTTCTTC
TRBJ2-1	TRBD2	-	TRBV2	CASTPGLALIAQFF	TGTGCCAGCACCCCGGGACTAGCGCTGATAGCGCAGTTCTTC
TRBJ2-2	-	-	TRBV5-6	CASSLAGTGELFF	TGTGCCAGCAGCTTGGCGGGCACCGGGGAGCTGTTTTTT
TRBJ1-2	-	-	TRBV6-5	CASSGGDGYTF	TGTGCCAGCTCAGGAGGGGACGGCTACACCTTC
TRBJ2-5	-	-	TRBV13	CASSLVSSQYQETQYF	TGTGCCAGCAGCTTAGTGTCTAGTCAGTACCAAGAGACCCAGTACTTC